These 14 T cell receptor beta chains came from one sample sequenced in a study of T cells in localized non-small cell lung cancer. Only in-frame clones appear in the TCRdb table, and some are missing; sequencing was by immunoSEQ multiplex PCR. The repertoire holds under 2,000 clones, with 24% as singletons. Sequenced here: lung tumor tissue, sampled before any cancer treatment. These receptors all stem from a female donor older than 55 with stage II squamous cell lung carcinoma.

This clone showed up just once. The chain employs TRBV18 and TRBJ2-6; D remains ambiguous. V shed 0 bases and J shed 0 bases, with 9 bases lying between them. CDR1 KGHSH and CDR2 LQKENI come from the germline V gene. The CDR3 loop spans 17 amino acids. CDR3 sequence reads: CASSPPTVLSGANVLTF. The CDR3 coding sequence is TGTGCCAGCTCACCACCAACCGTGCTCTCTGGGGCCAACGTCCTGACTTTC.

This clone has just a few counts. J is TRBJ1-1 and V is TRBV6-8, with D tentatively TRBD1 (5 bases). The germline V gene encodes CDR1 MNHGY and CDR2 SAAAGT. CDR3 length: 13 residues. The V gene lost 7 bases and the J gene lost 1 base, with 10 bases spanning the gap. CDR3 bases: TGTGCCAGCAAGGTGGGGCGGAACACTGAAGCTTTCTTT. Translating gives CASKVGRNTEAFF.

This clone is categorized as medium-sized. The chain joins TRBV28 to TRBJ1-5; no clear D gene. This CDR3 is 14 amino acids long. V was clipped by 8 bases and J by 6 bases, with 17 bases between them. Germline CDR1 is MDHEN and CDR2 is SYDVKM. The CDR3 here is CASLTIDFGQPQHF. The CDR3 DNA reads as TGTGCCAGCCTAACGATAGATTTCGGTCAGCCCCAGCATTTT.

This sequence joins TRBV29-1 and TRBJ1-2, with TRBD1 as a possible D gene (5 bases). The V gene's germline CDR1 is SQVTM and CDR2 ANQGSEA. This CDR3 region has 12 residues. V was cut by 7 bases and J by 3 bases, with 12 bases left in between. CDR3 coding DNA: TGCAGCGCAATGGACACGGACTATGGCTACACCTTC. Its protein is CSAMDTDYGYTF.

This clone has just a few counts. The chain recombines TRBV18 with TRBJ2-1; 9 bases match TRBD2. Germline V CDR1 and CDR2: KGHSH, LQKENI. This CDR3 has 14 residues. The J segment lost 4 bases and the V segment lost 2 bases, leaving 0 bases of the junction unmatched. The chain's CDR3 is CASSPTSGYNEQFF. The CDR3 DNA sequence: TGTGCCAGCTCACCAACTAGCGGGTACAATGAGCAGTTCTTC.

The rearrangement uses TRBV30 and TRBJ1-5; 9 bases align to TRBD1. The CDR3 runs 13 residues. V shed 3 bases, J shed 7 bases, and the junction held 4 bases outside the gene matches. CDR1 GTSNPN and CDR2 SVGIG come from the germline V gene (reference sequence). The CDR3 DNA sequence: TGTGCCTGGAGCGAGGGACAGGGCCAGCCCCAGCATTTT. This sequence encodes CAWSEGQGQPQHF. Looking up the rest from reference TRBV30 and TRBJ1-5 gives the full variable domain: SQTIHQWPATLVQPVGSPLSLECTVEGTSNPNLYWYRQAAGRGLQLLFYSVGIGQISSEVPQNLSASRPQDRQFILSSKKLLLSDSGFYLCAWSEGQGQPQHFGDGTRLSIL.

This clone was detected only a few times. This chain uses TRBV6-8 with TRBJ2-5; 8 bases line up with TRBD1. The germline V gene has CDR1 MNHGY and CDR2 SAAAGT. There are 13 residues in the CDR3. The V gene end was trimmed by 4 bases and the J gene end by 5 bases; junction bases not matched to a gene: 3. The CDR3 reads CASSWTGQETQYF. The CDR3 DNA sequence: TGTGCCAGCAGTTGGACAGGGCAGGAGACCCAGTACTTC.

To note about this clone: Germline is not matched at one junction end, which may reflect a read error. The V and J genes are TRBV10-3 and TRBJ2-5, with 8 bases fitting TRBD2. The CDR3 spans 13 residues. Germline V gene data show CDR1 as ENHRY and CDR2 as SYGVKD. The CDR3, as DNA: TGTGCCAGCAGTGAGCGGGAGAGAGAGACCCAGTACTTC. Its protein product is CASSERERETQYF.

The chain employs TRBV18 and TRBJ1-5, with D uncertain. Germline V gene sequence: CDR1 KGHSH, CDR2 LQKENI. Trimming took off 6 bases at V and 8 bases at J, with 11 bases between the two ends. The CDR3 contains 12 residues. The CDR3 protein is CASSLLGKPQHF. The DNA of the CDR3 is TGTGCCAGCTCCCTACTTGGAAAGCCCCAGCATTTT.

The chain carries TRBV10-2 and TRBJ2-3; TRBD2 agrees at 9 bases. This CDR3 is built from 17 residues. The germline gives CDR1 WSHSY, CDR2 SAAADI. J lost 4 bases, V lost 6 bases, and 14 bases had no gene match. Here the CDR3 DNA reads TGCGCCAGCAGCCCTAGCGGGATATTCATCCTTGCAGATACGCAGTATTTT. This sequence encodes CASSPSGIFILADTQYF.

A few counts support this clone. The V gene is TRBV6-8, the J gene TRBJ2-2; tentatively, D is TRBD2 (6 bases). Trimming removed 0 bases from V and 0 bases from J, with 8 bases in between. Germline V CDR1 and CDR2: MNHGY, SAAAGT. The CDR3 consists of 16 residues. This chain's CDR3 is CASSYSRGANTGELFF. The CDR3 nucleotides read TGTGCCAGCAGTTACTCGCGGGGCGCGAACACCGGGGAGCTGTTTTTT.

This clone was found a few times. The chain employs TRBV6-8 and TRBJ2-1; 8 nucleotides align to TRBD2. This CDR3 has 14 residues. Germline lookup yields CDR1 MNHGY and CDR2 SAAAGT. J gave up 8 bases and V 9 bases, and 12 bases lay outside the gene matches. As DNA, the CDR3 is TGTGCCAGTAATCCCGGGACTAGTCAGGATGAGCAGTTCTTC. Translation gives CASNPGTSQDEQFF.

The chain joins TRBV28 to TRBJ1-5; no firm D call. V was shortened by 2 bases and J by 2 bases, with 10 bases between the two germline ends. The germline gives CDR1 MDHEN, CDR2 SYDVKM. The CDR3 sequence is 15 residues long. DNA of the CDR3: TGTGCCAGCAGTTTAAGTTTGGCAGGCAATCAGCCCCAGCATTTT. Translating gives CASSLSLAGNQPQHF.

This clone was counted between two and nine times. This chain links TRBV18 with TRBJ1-2; D not certain. Trimming took 0 bases from V and 4 from J, leaving 9 bases between them. Germline V gene lookup returns CDR1 KGHSH and CDR2 LQKENI. This CDR3 comprises 14 residues. This chain's CDR3 is CASSPPTESYGYTF. CDR3 sequence (DNA): TGTGCCAGCTCACCACCTACCGAATCCTATGGCTACACCTTC.